Following are 15 T cell receptor beta chains from one sample sequenced in a study of neoadjuvant nivolumab and ipilimumab in lung cancer. Produced via immunoSEQ multiplex PCR; TCRdb's table is partial and in-frame only. This table holds some 50,000 clones, about 89% found once. Sequenced here: blood, sampled before neoadjuvant nivolumab, alone or with ipilimumab. These receptors all come from an adult with non-small cell lung cancer. Some clones in this sample may be carry-over from other donors' samples.

The chain couples TRBV19 to TRBJ2-7, with D possibly being TRBD1 or TRBD2 (5 bases each). Germline assignment: CDR1 LNHDA and CDR2 SQIVND (reference sequence). The CDR3 is made up of 14 amino acids. Between the trimmed V and J ends, which lost 1 base and 3 bases, there was a span of 10 bases. The CDR3 nucleotides read TGTGCCAGTAGTATAGGACAGAGGGGCTACGAGCAGTACTTC. This sequence encodes CASSIGQRGYEQYF.

V and J are TRBV5-1 and TRBJ1-5; tentative D call: TRBD1 (5 bases). V was shortened by 5 bases and J by 4 bases, with 13 bases between the two germline ends. The CDR3 is made up of 14 amino acids. Looked up from germline, CDR1 is SGHRS and CDR2 is YFSETQ. DNA for the CDR3: TGCGCCAGCAGTCGGGACGGAAGAAATCAGCCCCAGCATTTT. Encoded protein: CASSRDGRNQPQHF.

The CDR3 sequence is CASSESAGDYNEQFF. CDR3 nucleotide sequence: TGTGCCAGCAGTGAATCGGCGGGAGATTACAATGAGCAGTTCTTC. This sequence joins TRBV6-1 and TRBJ2-1; 7 bases align to TRBD2. The length of the CDR3 is 15 residues. Germline values: CDR1 MNHNS, CDR2 SASEGT. The V segment lost 2 bases and the J segment 4 bases; nucleotides outside the gene matches: 5.

The V call is TRBV5-6, the J call TRBJ2-7; the D gene is possibly TRBD2 (6 bases). Germline V gene sequence: CDR1 SGHDT, CDR2 YYEEEE. The V end lost 0 bases, the J end lost 2 bases, and 9 bases lay between the germline ends. CDR3 length equals 14 residues. In DNA form, the CDR3 reads TGTGCCAGCAGCTTGGATGCGGGGACCTACGAGCAGTACTTC. Protein sequence: CASSLDAGTYEQYF.

The chain links TRBV6-5 to TRBJ1-1; D is undetermined. The CDR3 has 11 residues. Germline lookup yields CDR1 MNHEY and CDR2 SVGAGI. Trimming pared 6 bases from V and 1 base from J, leaving 3 bases between. The CDR3 coding sequence is TGTGCCAGCAGGGGGAACACTGAAGCTTTCTTT. Protein: CASRGNTEAFF.

The chain couples TRBV9 to TRBJ2-3, with TRBD1 identical over 9 bases. The CDR3 is made up of 12 amino acids. The trim removed 3 bases at V and 9 bases at J, leaving 2 bases unmatched. Per germline, CDR1 SGDLS and CDR2 YYNGEE. The CDR3 sequence is CASSADRGTQYF. The CDR3 DNA sequence: TGTGCCAGCAGCGCAGACAGGGGGACGCAGTATTTT.

In its sample, this clone was seen once. V usage is TRBV25-1 and J usage is TRBJ1-2; D possibly corresponds to TRBD1 (6 bases). V was shortened by 3 bases and J by 6 bases, with 11 bases between the two germline ends. There are 13 residues in the CDR3. The germline V gene encodes CDR1 MGHDK and CDR2 SYGVNS. In DNA, the CDR3 is TGTGCCAGCAGTGAGGCAGGGGAGGATGGCTACACCTTC. Translation gives CASSEAGEDGYTF.

This rearrangement joins TRBV7-8 to TRBJ2-7; TRBD1 might be the D (5 bases). This CDR3 has 15 residues. Germline V lookup: CDR1 SGHVS, CDR2 FQNEAQ. The ends were cut back, 1 base at V and 3 bases at J, with 13 bases in the middle. The CDR3 nucleotides read TGTGCCAGCAGCTTAGGGGGCGGCAGGAACTACGAGCAGTACTTC. Encoded protein: CASSLGGGRNYEQYF.

The J gene is TRBJ2-3, the V gene TRBV9; TRBD1 or TRBD2 may be the D gene (5 bases each). Germline CDR1 and CDR2: SGDLS and YYNGEE. The V and J ends lost 0 bases and 6 bases respectively, with 11 bases between them. CDR3 length: 14 residues. The CDR3 DNA reads TGTGCCAGCAGCGTAGCAAGGGGACGGGATACGCAGTATTTT. This gives the protein CASSVARGRDTQYF.

The J gene is TRBJ2-7, the V gene TRBV18; possibly TRBD2 for D (6 bases). CDR1 is KGHSH and CDR2 is LQKENI in the germline V gene. The CDR3 has 14 amino acids. V lost 1 base and J 0 bases, leaving 7 bases between the germline ends. The CDR3 reads CASSPLRGSYEQYF. Here the CDR3 DNA reads TGTGCCAGCTCACCACTGCGGGGCTCCTACGAGCAGTACTTC.

The chain uses TRBV7-9 and TRBJ2-7, with 9 bases matching TRBD2. Per the germline V gene, CDR1 is SEHNR and CDR2 is FQNEAQ (reference sequence). This CDR3 has 13 residues. V shed 5 bases, J shed 2 bases, and the junction held 1 base outside the gene matches. CDR3 bases: TGTGCCAGCAGCCCTAGCGGGACCTACGAGCAGTACTTC. Amino acids: CASSPSGTYEQYF.

The chain employs TRBV7-9 and TRBJ1-1; TRBD1 might be the D (6 bases). The CDR3 contains 14 residues. Germline V CDR1 and CDR2: SEHNR, FQNEAQ (reference sequence). Trimming took off 5 bases at V and 0 bases at J, with 10 bases between the two ends. The CDR3 loop reads CASSIQGMNTEAFF. DNA for the CDR3: TGTGCCAGCAGCATACAGGGAATGAACACTGAAGCTTTCTTT.

V is TRBV5-1 and J is TRBJ2-6, with D perhaps matching TRBD1 (7 bases). V was pared by 4 bases and J by 4 bases, with 18 bases between. The CDR3 is 17 residues long. Germline V gene sequence: CDR1 SGHRS, CDR2 YFSETQ. The CDR3 loop reads CASSGGGLQQGANVLTF. CDR3 nucleotide sequence: TGCGCCAGCAGCGGAGGGGGCCTTCAACAGGGGGCCAACGTCCTGACTTTC.

V usage is TRBV10-3 and J usage is TRBJ2-7; 7 bases line up with TRBD1. CDR3 length equals 13 residues. The germline gives CDR1 ENHRY, CDR2 SYGVKD. Trimming cost V 8 bases and J 1 base; bases outside gene matches: 5. CDR3 sequence reads: CAIAPGGSYEQYF. The CDR3 DNA sequence: TGTGCCATCGCTCCAGGGGGTTCCTACGAGCAGTACTTC.

V is TRBV15 and J is TRBJ2-2, with TRBD2 matching 8 bases. CDR1 is LNHNV, CDR2 YYDKDF, per germline (reference sequence). The CDR3 length is 14 residues. After removal of 6 bases from V and 2 bases from J, the junction contained 2 bases not matched to a gene. The DNA of the CDR3 is TGTGCCACCAGTGGGACTAGAAACACCGGGGAGCTGTTTTTT. Amino acids: CATSGTRNTGELFF.